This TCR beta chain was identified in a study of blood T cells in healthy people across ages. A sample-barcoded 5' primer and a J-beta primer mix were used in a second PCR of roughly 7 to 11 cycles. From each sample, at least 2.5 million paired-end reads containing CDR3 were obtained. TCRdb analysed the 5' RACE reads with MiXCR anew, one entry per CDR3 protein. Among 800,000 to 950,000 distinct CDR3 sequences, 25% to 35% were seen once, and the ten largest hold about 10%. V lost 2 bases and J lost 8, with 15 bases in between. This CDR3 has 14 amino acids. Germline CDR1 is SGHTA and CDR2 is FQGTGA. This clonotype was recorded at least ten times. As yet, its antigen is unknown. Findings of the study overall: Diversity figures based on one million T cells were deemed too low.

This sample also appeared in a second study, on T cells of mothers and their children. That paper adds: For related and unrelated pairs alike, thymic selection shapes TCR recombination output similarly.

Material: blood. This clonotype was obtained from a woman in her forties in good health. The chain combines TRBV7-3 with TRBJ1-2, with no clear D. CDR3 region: CASSLFLGKHGYTF. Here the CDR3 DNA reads TGTGCCAGCAGCTTATTTTTGGGGAAGCACGGCTACACCTTC. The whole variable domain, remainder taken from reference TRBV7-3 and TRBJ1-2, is GAGVSQTPSNKVTEKGKYVELRCDPISGHTALYWYRQSLGQGPEFLIYFQGTGAADDSGLPNDRFFAVRPEGSVSTLKIQRTERGDSAVYLCASSLFLGKHGYTFGSGTRLTVV.